The source of this T cell receptor (beta chain) is a study of early T cells in non-severe SARS-CoV-2 infection. Study context: Chains were not paired, and sequencing was done on bulk RNA from unsorted whole blood. Study outcomes and limitations: Matching results from VDJdb favored anti-spike CD8 responses, leaving private and CD4 specificities undetected.

CDR1 is SGHRS, CDR2 YFSETQ, per germline. V lost 0 bases and J lost 2, with 7 bases in between. This CDR3 spans 14 amino acids. Each CDR3 protein gets one entry after TCRdb re-called the 5' RACE reads with MiXCR. The sample includes 50,000 to 60,000 distinct CDR3 sequences, 11% of them seen just once. This clonotype showed up many times. Its matching antigen is unknown. The source material was whole blood. This TCR derives from an adult who was a healthcare worker with PCR-confirmed SARS-CoV-2 infection or an uninfected control (not recorded which). The V gene is TRBV5-1, the J gene TRBJ2-3; D remains ambiguous. CDR3 DNA sequence: TGCGCCAGCAGCTTGGTTACTCACACAGATACGCAGTATTTT. Encoded protein: CASSLVTHTDTQYF.